The TCR beta chain under discussion was sequenced for a study of T cell repertoires in cytomegalovirus infection. Study-wide context: Public TCR beta signatures were indicative of both CMV infection and a matching HLA type.

This clonotype was recorded at least ten times. What it binds is unknown. Trimming shortened V by 6 bases and J by 0 bases, and 2 bases separated the two germline ends. Germline lookup yields CDR1 DFQATT and CDR2 SNEGSKA (reference sequence). The CDR3 totals 10 residues. Via MiXCR, TCRdb re-called the reads, giving one row per CDR3 protein. Of approximately 250,000 distinct CDR3 sequences listed, roughly 9% are singletons. General study results and limits: CMV-specific TCR beta clonotypes restricted by HLA-C dominated the ex vivo response. Summed frequency of public TCR beta families distinguished CMV carriers with the relevant HLA.

Sequencing used PBMCs. This TCR was recovered from a human donor in good health (CMV status not recorded). Some clones in this sample may be carry-over from other donors' samples. The chain recombines TRBV20-1 with TRBJ1-1; D ambiguous. The CDR3 bases are TGCAGTGCCGTGAACACTGAAGCTTTCTTT. It is translated as CSAVNTEAFF.